Listed below are T cell receptor beta chains from one sample, sequenced in a study of blood T cell repertoires in COVID-19. The assay was immunoSEQ multiplex PCR, and TCRdb's table has in-frame clones only and misses some. The table includes approximately 220,000 clones, approximately 83% detected once. The sequencing sample was made of PBMCs or T cells enriched from blood (not recorded which). The receptor set was obtained from a woman aged 40-49 years with acute COVID-19. Each CDR3 is given with its conserved first and last residue. The D gene is left open where the match is weak. Rows may omit the clone size; those that give it use once, few, many or a size class.

J gene: TRBJ1-5
V gene: TRBV13
CDR3 length: 15
D gene: TRBD1
clone size: -
CDR3 protein: CASSLGTGGSQPQHF
CDR3 DNA: TGTGCCAGCAGCTTGGGGACAGGGGGTAGTCAGCCCCAGCATTTT

J gene: TRBJ2-3
V gene: TRBV7-3
CDR3 length: 16
D gene: -
clone size: -
CDR3 protein: CASSPREGWDTDTQYF
CDR3 DNA: TGTGCCAGCAGCCCCCGTGAGGGTTGGGACACAGATACGCAGTATTTT

J gene: TRBJ1-4
V gene: TRBV24-1
CDR3 length: 13
D gene: -
clone size: -
CDR3 protein: CATSDGTGEKLFF
CDR3 DNA: TGTGCCACCAGTGATGGAACGGGTGAAAAACTGTTTTTT

J gene: TRBJ1-1
V gene: TRBV5-6
CDR3 length: 15
D gene: -
clone size: -
CDR3 protein: CASSVSGAMNTEAFF
CDR3 DNA: TGTGCCAGCAGCGTGTCAGGGGCGATGAACACTGAAGCTTTCTTT

J gene: TRBJ1-1
V gene: TRBV19
CDR3 length: 13
D gene: -
clone size: -
CDR3 protein: CASSHPTGVAHFF
CDR3 DNA: TGTGCCAGTAGTCACCCAACCGGGGTTGCCCACTTCTTT

J gene: TRBJ1-3
V gene: TRBV7-9
CDR3 length: 15
D gene: -
clone size: -
CDR3 protein: CASSLAGGTGNTIYF
CDR3 DNA: TGTGCCAGCAGCTTAGCGGGGGGGACAGGAAACACCATATATTTT

J gene: TRBJ2-7
V gene: TRBV3-1/TRBV3-2
CDR3 length: 14
D gene: -
clone size: -
CDR3 protein: CASSPLGRGGEQYF
CDR3 DNA: TGTGCCAGCAGCCCCCTTGGGCGGGGAGGCGAGCAGTACTTC

J gene: TRBJ1-6
V gene: TRBV7-3
CDR3 length: 18
D gene: -
clone size: -
CDR3 protein: CASSPPLSDRPYNSPLHF
CDR3 DNA: TGTGCCAGCAGCCCCCCTCTCAGCGACAGACCCTATAATTCACCCCTCCACTTT

J gene: TRBJ2-1
V gene: TRBV7-2
CDR3 length: 15
D gene: TRBD2
clone size: once
CDR3 protein: CASSQDGLAGGQSLF
CDR3 DNA: TGTGCCAGCAGCCAAGATGGACTAGCGGGGGGGCAAAGTCTCTTC

J gene: TRBJ2-4
V gene: TRBV19
CDR3 length: 13
D gene: -
clone size: -
CDR3 protein: CASSLDWKNIQYF
CDR3 DNA: TGTGCCAGTAGTTTGGACTGGAAAAACATTCAGTACTTC

J gene: TRBJ2-7
V gene: TRBV4-1
CDR3 length: 14
D gene: -
clone size: -
CDR3 protein: CASSPESSSYEQYF
CDR3 DNA: TGCGCCAGCAGCCCCGAGAGCTCATCCTACGAGCAGTACTTC

J gene: TRBJ2-5
V gene: TRBV29-1
CDR3 length: 13
D gene: TRBD2
clone size: -
CDR3 protein: CSVDLAGWETQYF
CDR3 DNA: TGCAGCGTTGATCTAGCGGGATGGGAGACCCAGTACTTC

J gene: TRBJ2-3
V gene: TRBV11-1
CDR3 length: 15
D gene: TRBD1
clone size: -
CDR3 protein: CASSSRTGNTDTQYF
CDR3 DNA: TGTGCCAGCAGCTCACGGACAGGGAACACAGATACGCAGTATTTT

J gene: TRBJ1-1
V gene: TRBV11-2
CDR3 length: 14
D gene: TRBD1
clone size: -
CDR3 protein: CASSSPRGWAEAFF
CDR3 DNA: TGTGCCAGCAGCAGTCCCAGGGGGTGGGCTGAAGCTTTCTTT

J gene: TRBJ1-2
V gene: TRBV28
CDR3 length: 15
D gene: -
clone size: -
CDR3 protein: CASTEVQGKDYGYTF
CDR3 DNA: TGTGCCAGCACCGAAGTCCAGGGGAAGGACTATGGCTACACCTTC

J gene: TRBJ2-7
V gene: TRBV5-5
CDR3 length: 15
D gene: TRBD1
clone size: -
CDR3 protein: CASSDIPGQGAEQYF
CDR3 DNA: TGTGCCAGCAGTGATATACCGGGACAGGGGGCCGAGCAGTACTTC

J gene: TRBJ2-3
V gene: TRBV19
CDR3 length: 18
D gene: TRBD2
clone size: -
CDR3 protein: CASSIAGSSGSRENTQYF
CDR3 DNA: TGTGCCAGTAGTATAGCGGGCTCTAGCGGGAGCAGGGAGAATACGCAGTATTTT

J gene: TRBJ1-4
V gene: TRBV30
CDR3 length: 12
D gene: -
clone size: -
CDR3 protein: CAWSVLNEKLFF
CDR3 DNA: TGTGCCTGGAGTGTACTGAATGAAAAACTGTTTTTT

J gene: TRBJ1-1
V gene: TRBV5-1
CDR3 length: 14
D gene: -
clone size: once
CDR3 protein: CASSAISGVAEAFF
CDR3 DNA: TGCGCCAGCAGCGCGATATCAGGGGTCGCTGAAGCTTTCTTT

J gene: TRBJ2-3
V gene: TRBV9
CDR3 length: 16
D gene: TRBD2
clone size: -
CDR3 protein: CASSVLGTSGTDTQYF
CDR3 DNA: TGTGCCAGCAGCGTACTGGGGACTAGCGGCACAGATACGCAGTATTTT

J gene: TRBJ1-1
V gene: TRBV25-1
CDR3 length: 14
D gene: -
clone size: -
CDR3 protein: CASSENRDGTEAFF
CDR3 DNA: TGTGCCAGCAGCGAGAACAGGGACGGGACTGAAGCTTTCTTT

J gene: TRBJ1-6
V gene: TRBV27
CDR3 length: 15
D gene: TRBD1
clone size: -
CDR3 protein: CASSLSDRGNSPLHF
CDR3 DNA: TGTGCCAGCAGTTTATCCGACAGGGGGAATTCACCCCTCCACTTT

J gene: TRBJ1-4
V gene: TRBV7-7
CDR3 length: 15
D gene: TRBD1
clone size: -
CDR3 protein: CASSPGTGRSDELFF
CDR3 DNA: TGTGCCAGCAGCCCCGGGACAGGGAGGTCCGACGAACTGTTTTTT

J gene: TRBJ2-1
V gene: TRBV11-2
CDR3 length: 17
D gene: TRBD2
clone size: -
CDR3 protein: CASSRTSGGASYNEQFF
CDR3 DNA: TGTGCCAGCAGCCGTACTAGCGGGGGGGCCAGCTACAATGAGCAGTTCTTC

J gene: TRBJ1-1
V gene: TRBV6-1
CDR3 length: 13
D gene: -
clone size: -
CDR3 protein: CASSEQGYTEAFF
CDR3 DNA: TGTGCCAGCAGTGAACAGGGGTACACTGAAGCTTTCTTT

J gene: TRBJ2-7
V gene: TRBV11-2
CDR3 length: 12
D gene: -
clone size: -
CDR3 protein: CASSRFLYEQYF
CDR3 DNA: TGTGCCAGCAGCCGGTTCCTATACGAGCAGTACTTC

J gene: TRBJ1-1
V gene: TRBV7-9
CDR3 length: 13
D gene: -
clone size: -
CDR3 protein: CASSYRGGTEAFF
CDR3 DNA: TGTGCCAGCAGCTACCGAGGGGGTACTGAAGCTTTCTTT

J gene: TRBJ2-1
V gene: TRBV3-1/TRBV3-2
CDR3 length: 12
D gene: -
clone size: -
CDR3 protein: CASSHEGREQFF
CDR3 DNA: TGTGCCAGCAGCCACGAAGGCAGGGAACAGTTCTTC

J gene: TRBJ2-5
V gene: TRBV5-1
CDR3 length: 15
D gene: -
clone size: -
CDR3 protein: CASSLGQGPQETQYF
CDR3 DNA: TGCGCCAGCAGCTTGGGTCAGGGCCCCCAAGAGACCCAGTACTTC